This TCR beta chain was obtained from a study of early T cells in non-severe SARS-CoV-2 infection. TCRdb redid the calling of the 5' RACE reads with MiXCR, one entry per CDR3 protein. The repertoire holds about 60,000 distinct CDR3 sequences, with 10% to 15% as singletons. Germline assignment: CDR1 KGHSH and CDR2 LQKENI. CDR3 length equals 18 residues. J gave up 0 bases and V 4 bases, and 6 bases lay outside the gene matches. Study-wide points: VDJdb matching, biased toward anti-spike CD8 responses, missed private and CD4 specificities.

A word on this clonotype: Its antigen is as yet unknown.

This chain links TRBV18 with TRBJ2-1, with 13 nucleotides matching TRBD2. This receptor was taken from an adult who was a healthcare worker with PCR-confirmed SARS-CoV-2 infection or an uninfected control (not recorded which). Sequencing was done on a sample of whole blood. This chain's CDR3 is CASSRTSGGGSSYNEQFF. In nucleotides, the CDR3 is TGTGCCAGCTCACGGACTAGCGGGGGAGGTTCCTCCTACAATGAGCAGTTCTTC.